The source of this TCR beta chain is a study of blood T cell repertoires in COVID-19. As for the study in general: The study drew acute and convalescent COVID-19 samples from the United States, Italy and Spain.

The repertoire was sequenced with immunoSEQ multiplex PCR; TCRdb's copy has only in-frame clones and lacks some. This sample has a few hundred thousand clones, with around 87% found just once. The study drew participants aged about 18 to 95 years from approximately 25 US areas. Participants' own reports of clinical history determined their cohort assignment. Germline V gene lookup returns CDR1 SGHRS and CDR2 YFSETQ. The trim removed 3 bases at V and 10 bases at J, leaving 7 bases unmatched. The CDR3 runs to 13 residues. The clonotype was recovered from a man aged 40-49 years in a cohort exposed to, infected with or recovered from COVID-19 (not recorded which). The chain joins TRBV5-1 to TRBJ1-2, with 9 bases lining up with TRBD1. The source material was PBMCs or T cells enriched from blood (not recorded which). CDR3 residues: CASSSEGQGSYTF. CDR3 in DNA: TGCGCCAGCAGCTCGGAGGGACAGGGATCCTACACCTTC.